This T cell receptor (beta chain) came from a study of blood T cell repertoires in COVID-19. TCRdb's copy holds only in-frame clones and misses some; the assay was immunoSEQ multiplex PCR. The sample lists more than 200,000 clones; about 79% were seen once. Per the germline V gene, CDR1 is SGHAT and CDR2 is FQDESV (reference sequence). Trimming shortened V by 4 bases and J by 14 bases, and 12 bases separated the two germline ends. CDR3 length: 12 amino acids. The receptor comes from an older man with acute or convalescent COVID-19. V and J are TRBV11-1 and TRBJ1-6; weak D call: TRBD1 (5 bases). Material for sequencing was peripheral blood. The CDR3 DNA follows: TGTGCCAGCAGCTCTGGTCGGGGGGCCCTCCACTTT. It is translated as CASSSGRGALHF.